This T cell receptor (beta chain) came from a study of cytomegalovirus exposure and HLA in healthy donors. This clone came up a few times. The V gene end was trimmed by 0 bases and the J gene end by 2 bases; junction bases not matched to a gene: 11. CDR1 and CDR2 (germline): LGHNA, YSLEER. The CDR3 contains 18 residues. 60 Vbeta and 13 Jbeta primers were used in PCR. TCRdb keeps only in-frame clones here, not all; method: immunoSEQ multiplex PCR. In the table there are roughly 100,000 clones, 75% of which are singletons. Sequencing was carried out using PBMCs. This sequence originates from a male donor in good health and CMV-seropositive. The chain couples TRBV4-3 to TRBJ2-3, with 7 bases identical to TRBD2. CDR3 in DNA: TGCGCCAGCAGCCAAGATCCGCCGGGGGGTCTTATCACAGATACGCAGTATTTT. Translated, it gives CASSQDPPGGLITDTQYF.